Sequencing of this T cell receptor beta chain was carried out in a study of T cell changes during pregnancy in multiple sclerosis. TCRdb keeps only in-frame clones here, not all; method: immunoSEQ multiplex PCR. The sample has some 64,000 clones, about 92% seen once. This CDR3 comprises 13 residues. CDR1 and CDR2 from the germline V gene are SGHTA and FQGTGA. The V end was cut by 2 bases, the J end by 6 bases, with 9 bases between. The chain links TRBV7-3 to TRBJ2-3; no reliable D call. The sample here was peripheral blood, taken in the first trimester of pregnancy. This receptor was obtained from a female donor with multiple sclerosis, enrolled in a pregnancy study. This CDR3 is CASSLFPVDTQYF. CDR3 bases: TGTGCCAGCAGCTTATTCCCAGTGGATACGCAGTATTTT.